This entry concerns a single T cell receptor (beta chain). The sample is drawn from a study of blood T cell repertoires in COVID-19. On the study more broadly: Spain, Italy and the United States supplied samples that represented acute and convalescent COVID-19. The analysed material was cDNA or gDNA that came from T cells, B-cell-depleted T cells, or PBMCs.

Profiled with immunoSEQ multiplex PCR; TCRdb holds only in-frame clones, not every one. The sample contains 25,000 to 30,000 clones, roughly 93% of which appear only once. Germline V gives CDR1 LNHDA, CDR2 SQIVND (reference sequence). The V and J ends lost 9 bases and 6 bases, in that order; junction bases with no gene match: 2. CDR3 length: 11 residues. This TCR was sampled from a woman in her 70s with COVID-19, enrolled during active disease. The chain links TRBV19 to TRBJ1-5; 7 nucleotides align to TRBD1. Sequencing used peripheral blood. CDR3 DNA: TGTGCCAGCTCAGGGGGTCAGCCCCAGCATTTT. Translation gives CASSGGQPQHF. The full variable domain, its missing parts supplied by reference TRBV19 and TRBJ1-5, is DGGITQSPKYLFRKEGQNVTLSCEQNLNHDAMYWYRQDPGQGLRLIYYSQIVNDFQKGDIAEGYSVSREKKESFPLTVTSAQKNPTAFYLCASSGGQPQHFGDGTRLSIL.